This T cell receptor beta chain derives from a study of cytomegalovirus exposure and HLA in healthy donors. Whole-study results and caveats: Accounts indicate the classifier identified cytomegalovirus status with strong specificity and sensitivity. When a later analysis compared HLA-associated TCR beta chains with equally common others, the HLA-associated chains turned out to be more clonally expanded and to have lower generation probabilities.

It was healthy bone marrow donors who served as donors. This clone has just one count. Its target is unknown. The PCR used 60 Vbeta and 13 Jbeta primers. Here immunoSEQ multiplex PCR was the method, and the copy in TCRdb shows in-frame clones only, minus some. This sample carries about 160,000 clones, around 80% of them seen once, and the ten largest clones take roughly 7.6%. The sequencing sample was made of PBMCs. The clonotype comes from a woman in her twenties or thirties in good health and CMV-seropositive.

As DNA, the CDR3 is TGTGCCAGCAGAAGACAGGGGATCTCCTACAATGAGCAGTTCTTC. Its protein is CASRRQGISYNEQFF. The rearrangement joins TRBV6-6 to TRBJ2-1, with 8 positions matching TRBD1. Germline V gene sequence: CDR1 MNHNY, CDR2 SVGAGI (reference sequence). The CDR3 contains 15 residues. V lost 6 bases to trimming and J lost 0 bases; unmatched junction nucleotides: 4.